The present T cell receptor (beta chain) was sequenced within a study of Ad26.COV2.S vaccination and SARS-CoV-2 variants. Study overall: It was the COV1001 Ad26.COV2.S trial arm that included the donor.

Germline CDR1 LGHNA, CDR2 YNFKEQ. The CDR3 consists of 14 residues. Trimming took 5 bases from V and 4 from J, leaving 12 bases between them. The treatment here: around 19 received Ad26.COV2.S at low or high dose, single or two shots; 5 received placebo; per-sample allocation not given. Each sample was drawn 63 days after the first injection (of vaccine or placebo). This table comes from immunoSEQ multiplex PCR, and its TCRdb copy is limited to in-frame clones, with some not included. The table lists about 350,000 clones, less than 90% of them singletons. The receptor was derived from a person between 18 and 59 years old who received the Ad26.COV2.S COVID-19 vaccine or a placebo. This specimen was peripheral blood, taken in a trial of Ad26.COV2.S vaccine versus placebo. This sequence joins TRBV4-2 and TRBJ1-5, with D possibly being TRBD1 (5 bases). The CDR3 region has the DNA TGTGCCAGCAGCGGGGGAAGTTCTAATCAGCCCCAGCATTTT. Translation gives CASSGGSSNQPQHF.